Sequencing of this T cell receptor beta chain was carried out in a study of OX40 agonist ivuxolimab in advanced cancers. In the study overall: Earlier anti-PD-1, anti-PD-L1 or anti-CTLA-4 therapy was permitted; 40% had received some. Partial response was recorded in three patients: one hepatocellular carcinoma and two cutaneous melanoma cases.

Germline V gene lookup returns CDR1 SGHVS and CDR2 FNYEAQ. Trimming at V came to 6 bases and at J to 3 bases, leaving 4 bases not matched to a gene. The CDR3 runs 15 residues. Some clones are missing from TCRdb's copy, which holds only in-frame ones; the method was immunoSEQ multiplex PCR. The sample shows about 61,000 clones, around 92% of them seen only once. V is TRBV7-6 and J is TRBJ2-1; TRBD2 matches at 11 bases. Specimen: CD4+ or CD8+ T cells sorted from blood, collected in a trial of the OX40 agonist ivuxolimab. The sequence was obtained from an adult with an advanced solid tumor such as melanoma, head and neck, liver or kidney cancer. The CDR3 nucleotides are TGTGCCAGCAGTCGACTAGCGGGGCTCTACAATGAGCAGTTCTTC. It codes for CASSRLAGLYNEQFF.